Following are 16 T cell receptor beta chains from one sample sequenced in a study of T cell repertoires and HLA-DP antigens. Data came from immunoSEQ multiplex PCR; TCRdb stores just in-frame clones and leaves some out. Of some 89,000 clones listed, around 86% are singletons. These TCRs' antigens remain unknown. Sequencing input: CD4+ T cells from PBMCs. The receptors stem from a man aged 50-59 years in good health and CMV-seronegative.

The chain recombines TRBV7-9 with TRBJ2-7; D uncertain. This CDR3 has 12 residues. Germline lookup yields CDR1 SEHNR and CDR2 FQNEAQ (reference sequence). The V and J ends lost 4 bases and 3 bases respectively, with 7 bases between them. CDR3 amino acids: CASSSVSYEQYF. CDR3 nucleotide sequence: TGTGCCAGCAGCTCAGTAAGCTACGAGCAGTACTTC. The whole variable domain, filled in from reference TRBV7-9 and TRBJ2-7, reads DTGVSQNPRHKITKRGQNVTFRCDPISEHNRLYWYRQTLGQGPEFLTYFQNEAQLEKSRLLSDRFSAERPKGSFSTLEIQRTEQGDSAMYLCASSSVSYEQYFGPGTRLTVT.

This chain uses TRBV10-3 with TRBJ1-4; D ambiguous. The CDR3 is made up of 13 amino acids. With 5 bases removed from V and 8 bases from J, the gap between germline ends came to 12 bases. The germline CDR1 and CDR2 sequences are ENHRY and SYGVKD. CDR3 in DNA: TGTGCCATCAGTCCCGGCGGCGGGGAAAAACTGTTTTTT. Protein: CAISPGGGEKLFF.

This clone has just a few counts. The chain has TRBV6-5 and TRBJ1-5; D may be TRBD1 (5 bases). Trimming removed 8 bases from V and 0 bases from J, with 8 bases in between. The V gene's germline CDR1 is MNHEY and CDR2 SVGAGI. The CDR3 extends over 13 amino acids. In DNA form, the CDR3 reads TGTGCCAGCGGGACCGTTAGCAATCAGCCCCAGCATTTT. It yields the protein CASGTVSNQPQHF.

V gene TRBV5-4 combines with J gene TRBJ2-5, with 8 bases lining up with TRBD2. CDR1 and CDR2 (germline): SGHNT, YYREEE (reference sequence). Trimming removed 4 bases from V and 1 base from J; junction bases left unmatched: 3. The CDR3 runs to 14 residues. CDR3 bases: TGTGCCAGCAGCCCGGGGGGGGGCCAAGAGACCCAGTACTTC. Translating it yields CASSPGGGQETQYF.

The chain carries TRBV4-2 and TRBJ2-5; TRBD2 agrees at 11 bases. Germline-derived CDR1 and CDR2 are LGHNA and YNFKEQ. This CDR3 contains 16 residues. J was trimmed by 2 bases and V by 4 bases; bases with no gene match: 6. For the CDR3, the DNA is TGTGCCAGCAGCCCCGAAGGGACTAGCGGACAAGAGACCCAGTACTTC. This codes for CASSPEGTSGQETQYF.

The rearrangement links TRBV28 to TRBJ2-1; D could derive from TRBD1 or TRBD2 (6 bases each). Germline CDR1 is MDHEN and CDR2 is SYDVKM. CDR3 length: 15 residues. Trimming removed 2 bases from V and 15 bases from J, with 23 bases in between. The CDR3, as DNA: TGTGCCAGCAGTTTAGGGCTTGGGGGGCAGCGATCTCGGTTCTTC. Protein sequence: CASSLGLGGQRSRFF.

V and J are TRBV30 and TRBJ2-7; a possible D gene is TRBD2 (5 bases). This CDR3 is 14 amino acids long. The V end lost 2 bases, the J end lost 5 bases, and 16 bases lay between the germline ends. From germline, CDR1 is GTSNPN and CDR2 SVGIG (reference sequence). CDR3 in DNA: TGTGCCTGGAGTCCTACTAGTGGTAGGAACGAGCAGTACTTC. This translates into CAWSPTSGRNEQYF.

The chain carries TRBV19 and TRBJ1-4; tentatively, D is TRBD1 (5 bases). Trimming took off 7 bases at V and 3 bases at J, with 18 bases between the two ends. This CDR3 contains 16 residues. CDR1 is LNHDA and CDR2 is SQIVND in the germline V gene (reference sequence). CDR3 sequence reads: CASMGPRRGPNEKLFF. CDR3 sequence (DNA): TGTGCCAGTATGGGACCCCGACGAGGACCTAATGAAAAACTGTTTTTT.

This clone was seen just once. This sequence joins TRBV11-2 and TRBJ1-2; TRBD1 aligns across 7 bases. The J segment lost 4 bases and the V segment lost 4 bases, leaving 9 bases of the junction unmatched. Germline V gives CDR1 SGHAT, CDR2 FQNNGV. The CDR3 has 15 residues. The CDR3 loop reads CASSSRDREPYGYTF. As DNA, the CDR3 is TGTGCCAGCAGCTCCCGGGACAGAGAACCCTATGGCTACACCTTC.

This clone turned up a few times. Sequence at one end of the junction differs from germline and may be a read error. The V gene is TRBV30, the J gene TRBJ1-2, with 7 bases aligning to TRBD1. The CDR3 loop spans 11 amino acids. Looked up from germline, CDR1 is GTSNPN and CDR2 is SVGIG (reference sequence). This CDR3 is CAWSAGGTPNF. CDR3 DNA sequence: TGTGCCTGGAGTGCAGGGGGGACACCTAACTTC.

V is TRBV5-4 and J is TRBJ2-5; a possible D gene is TRBD2 (5 bases). The CDR3 covers 13 residues. V lost 5 bases, J lost 2 bases, and 10 bases lay in between. CDR1 SGHNT and CDR2 YYREEE come from the germline V gene (reference sequence). CDR3 amino acids: CASRGGPQETQYF. In DNA, the CDR3 is TGTGCCAGCAGGGGCGGGCCGCAAGAGACCCAGTACTTC.

V gene TRBV6-6 combines with J gene TRBJ2-1; 9 nucleotides agree with TRBD2. Trimming at V came to 6 bases and at J to 9 bases, leaving 12 bases not matched to a gene. In germline, CDR1 is MNHNY, CDR2 SVGAGI (reference sequence). CDR3 length equals 15 residues. The CDR3 sequence is CASRPSGVGASEQFF. The DNA of the CDR3 is TGTGCCAGCAGACCTAGCGGGGTTGGAGCGAGTGAGCAGTTCTTC.

The chain carries TRBV15 and TRBJ2-1, with 10 bases aligning to TRBD2. Trimming at V came to 4 bases and at J to 13 bases, leaving 7 bases not matched to a gene. Germline CDR1 reads LNHNV; CDR2 reads YYDKDF (reference sequence). This CDR3 spans 13 amino acids. The CDR3 loop reads CATSIPGLATQFF. CDR3 DNA: TGTGCCACCAGCATACCGGGACTAGCGACACAGTTCTTC. Full variable domain (outside the CDR3, taken from reference TRBV15 and TRBJ2-1): DAMVIQNPRYQVTQFGKPVTLSCSQTLNHNVMYWYQQKSSQAPKLLFHYYDKDFNNEADTPDNFQSRRPNTSFCFLDIRSPGLGDTAMYLCATSIPGLATQFFGPGTRLTVL.

The chain links TRBV13 to TRBJ1-1; D gene ambiguous. This CDR3 is 13 amino acids long. The germline V gene encodes CDR1 PRHDT and CDR2 FYEKMQ (reference sequence). With 4 bases removed from V and 0 bases from J, the gap between germline ends came to 6 bases. CDR3 residues: CASSSSVNTEAFF. The CDR3 region has the DNA TGTGCCAGCAGCTCCTCCGTGAACACTGAAGCTTTCTTT.

The rearrangement uses TRBV25-1 and TRBJ2-1; D ambiguous. This CDR3 contains 14 residues. The germline V and J ends were trimmed by 6 bases and 2 bases, with 11 bases remaining between them. Looked up from germline, CDR1 is MGHDK and CDR2 is SYGVNS. Written as DNA, the CDR3 is TGTGCCAGCAGAGACACGGTCCCCTACAATGAGCAGTTCTTC. Translated, it gives CASRDTVPYNEQFF.

This clone was recorded once. This chain connects TRBV30 to TRBJ2-7; TRBD1 aligns across 10 bases. J lost 2 bases, V lost 4 bases, and 8 bases had no gene match. CDR1 is GTSNPN, CDR2 SVGIG, per germline (reference sequence). This CDR3 has 15 residues. Here the CDR3 reads CAWKRQGAVTYEQYF. The CDR3 bases are TGTGCCTGGAAGAGACAGGGGGCTGTTACCTACGAGCAGTACTTC.